Below, 5 T cell receptor beta chains from the same sample are listed, as sequenced in a study of shared clonotypes between healthy human individuals. The data were produced by immunoSEQ multiplex PCR, yet TCRdb's version contains in-frame clones alone and is incomplete. Of millions of clones in the sample, about 95% were seen once. Positively selected for CCR7, the CD45RO-negative cells used as naive CD8 cells excluded terminally differentiated effector memory CD45RA+ cells. Sequenced: naive CD8+ T cells sorted from blood. These receptors all stem from a man between 18 and 29 years old in good health.

The V call is TRBV11-1, the J call TRBJ2-1; a possible D gene is TRBD1 (5 bases). The V and J ends lost 4 bases and 6 bases respectively, with 16 bases between them. This CDR3 region has 15 residues. Germline assignment: CDR1 SGHAT and CDR2 FQDESV (reference sequence). CDR3 nucleotides: TGTGCCAGCAGCTCCCCTAGGGTAGGGGTCAATGAGCAGTTCTTC. Encoded protein: CASSSPRVGVNEQFF.

This chain joins TRBV6-5 and TRBJ2-7; no clear D. This CDR3 has 13 amino acids. The germline CDR1 and CDR2 sequences are MNHEY and SVGAGI. Trimming left V 5 bases short and J 2 bases short, with 10 bases between. The CDR3 protein is CASSTAETYEQYF. In DNA, the CDR3 is TGTGCCAGCAGTACGGCCGAGACCTACGAGCAGTACTTC.

J is TRBJ1-2 and V is TRBV29-1, with D tentatively TRBD1 (5 bases). The V gene's germline CDR1 is SQVTM and CDR2 ANQGSEA. CDR3 length: 14 residues. The V end was cut by 3 bases, the J end by 4 bases, with 15 bases between. Here the CDR3 DNA reads TGCAGCGTTGAGTACGGGACTGGGGTCTATGGCTACACCTTC. It yields the protein CSVEYGTGVYGYTF.

The chain employs TRBV7-2 and TRBJ1-4, with unresolved D. CDR1 SGHTA and CDR2 FQGNSA come from the germline V gene. V lost 0 bases, J lost 7 bases, and 9 bases lay in between. The CDR3 length is 14 residues. The CDR3 sequence: CASSLALRGEKLFF. The CDR3 DNA is TGTGCCAGCAGCTTAGCGCTTCGTGGTGAAAAACTGTTTTTT. The full variable domain, rest sourced from reference TRBV7-2 and TRBJ1-4, is GAGVSQSPSNKVTEKGKDVELRCDPISGHTALYWYRQSLGQGLEFLIYFQGNSAPDKSGLPSDRFSAERTGGSVSTLTIQRTQQEDSAVYLCASSLALRGEKLFFGSGTQLSVL.

The chain uses TRBV2 and TRBJ2-1; D not resolved. CDR3 length equals 15 residues. Germline values: CDR1 SNHLY, CDR2 FYNNEI. V was shortened by 8 bases and J by 4 bases, with 18 bases between the two germline ends. The CDR3 protein is CASRTPDELYNEQFF. In DNA form, the CDR3 reads TGTGCCAGCCGAACCCCTGACGAGCTATACAATGAGCAGTTCTTC.